This is a list of T cell receptor beta chains from one sample in a study of cytomegalovirus exposure and HLA in healthy donors. The assay was immunoSEQ multiplex PCR, and TCRdb's table has in-frame clones only and misses some. The profile covers about 170,000 clones, with under 85% appearing a single time and over 3% taken by the ten largest. Specimen: PBMCs. These receptors all stem from a female donor in good health and CMV-seronegative. The CDR3 runs from the conserved cysteine through the conserved F or W. A D gene is named only where the DNA matches it firmly. A clone size is listed for some rows: how often the clone was seen (once, few, many), or a class if it is expanded.

>-|TRBV29-1|TRBJ1-1|TRBD1
TGCAGCGTGGGGACAGGGAACACTGAAGCTTTCTTT
CSVGTGNTEAFF
>-|TRBV7-3|TRBJ2-3|TRBD2
TGTGCCAGCAGCTTGTCTAGCGGGGGGGTGCCAGATACGCAGTATTTT
CASSLSSGGVPDTQYF
>-|TRBV19|TRBJ1-5|-
TGTGCCAGTAGTACCTCAGGACAGATCAATCAGCCCCAGCATTTT
CASSTSGQINQPQHF
>few|TRBV18|TRBJ2-1|-
TGTGCCAGCTCACCACCAGACAGAAATGAGCAGTTCTTC
CASSPPDRNEQFF
>-|TRBV30|TRBJ2-7|TRBD2
TGTGCCTGGAGTATTTCGGGAGGGCCCTACGGGCAGTACTTC
CAWSISGGPYGQYF
>-|TRBV11-2|TRBJ1-1|-
TGTGCCAGCAGCTCCATCAGGGGTGTCGCCGGCACTGAAGCTTTCTTT
CASSSIRGVAGTEAFF
>once|TRBV2|TRBJ2-1|TRBD2
TGTGCCAGCAGTGAAGCAATTCGACTAGCGGGGGAGGTGGGAGATTACAATGAGCAGTTCTTC
CASSEAIRLAGEVGDYNEQFF
>-|TRBV7-9|TRBJ1-1|-
TGTGCCAGCAGTGACAGGAGTAACTCGAACACTGAAGCTTTCTTT
CASSDRSNSNTEAFF
>few|TRBV9|TRBJ2-7|-
TGTGCCAGCAGCGCCTACGGTTCAAACTTC
CASSAYGSNF
>-|TRBV2|TRBJ1-2|TRBD1
TGTGCCAGCAGTGAAGAGACAGGGCCCTATGGCTACACCTTC
CASSEETGPYGYTF
>-|TRBV30|TRBJ1-2|TRBD1
TGTGCCTGGAGTGTACAGGGGGCCTATGGCTACACCTTC
CAWSVQGAYGYTF
>-|TRBV27|TRBJ1-6|-
TGTGCCAGCAGTTTCCGGGGAACACCCCTCCACTTT
CASSFRGTPLHF
>-|TRBV19|TRBJ1-1|-
TGTGCCAGTAGTGCAACACGGACAGCTGAAGCTTTCTTT
CASSATRTAEAFF
>-|TRBV15|TRBJ1-4|-
TGTGCCACCAGCAGAGATAGGGGCAGCCAAGAAAAACTGTTTTTT
CATSRDRGSQEKLFF
>-|TRBV14|TRBJ2-6|-
TGTGCCAGCAGCCAAGGTACAAGTTCTGGGGCCAACGTCCTGACTTTC
CASSQGTSSGANVLTF
>-|TRBV29-1|TRBJ1-2|-
TGCAGCGTTGAAGGGACAGACTATGGCTACACCTTC
CSVEGTDYGYTF
>-|TRBV7-3|TRBJ2-1|-
TGTGCCAGCAGTAGAAGTGTCGGTGAGCAGTTCTTC
CASSRSVGEQFF
>-|TRBV18|TRBJ2-1|TRBD2
TGTGCCAGCTCACCCCCGGTAAAGCGGGAGTTGGAGCAGTTCTTC
CASSPPVKRELEQFF
>-|TRBV6-1|TRBJ2-7|TRBD2
TGTGCCAGCAGTGAAGGACTAGCGGGGTCTTACGAGCAGTACTTC
CASSEGLAGSYEQYF
>-|TRBV7-2|TRBJ2-3|TRBD2
TGTGCCAGCAGGAGCGGGGGGGCGGATACGCAGTATTTT
CASRSGGADTQYF
>-|TRBV25-1|TRBJ2-1|TRBD2
TGTGCCAGCAGTGAGGGAGGGGTGAATGAGCAGTTCTTC
CASSEGGVNEQFF
>-|TRBV5-8|TRBJ1-5|-
TGTGCCAGCAGCTTTATGGGGGCAGATCAGCCCCAGCATTTT
CASSFMGADQPQHF
>-|TRBV30|TRBJ2-7|TRBD2
TGTGCCTGGAATACGGGACTAGCGGGAGGTTTCCACGAGCAGTACTTC
CAWNTGLAGGFHEQYF
>-|TRBV7-9|TRBJ2-3|TRBD2
TGTGCCAGCAGCTCCCGACTAGCGGGACCAATAGATACGCAGTATTTT
CASSSRLAGPIDTQYF
>once|TRBV9|TRBJ2-1|-
TGTGCCAGCAGCGTAGCTCATTCCAGGGGTAATGAGCAGTTCTTC
CASSVAHSRGNEQFF
>-|TRBV7-5|TRBJ1-5|-
TGTGCCAGAAGCTTACTCAAGGGGCGAGGACAGCCCCAGCATTTT
CARSLLKGRGQPQHF
>-|TRBV23-1|TRBJ2-7|-
TGCGCCAGCAGTCACGGCTACGAGCAGTACTTC
CASSHGYEQYF